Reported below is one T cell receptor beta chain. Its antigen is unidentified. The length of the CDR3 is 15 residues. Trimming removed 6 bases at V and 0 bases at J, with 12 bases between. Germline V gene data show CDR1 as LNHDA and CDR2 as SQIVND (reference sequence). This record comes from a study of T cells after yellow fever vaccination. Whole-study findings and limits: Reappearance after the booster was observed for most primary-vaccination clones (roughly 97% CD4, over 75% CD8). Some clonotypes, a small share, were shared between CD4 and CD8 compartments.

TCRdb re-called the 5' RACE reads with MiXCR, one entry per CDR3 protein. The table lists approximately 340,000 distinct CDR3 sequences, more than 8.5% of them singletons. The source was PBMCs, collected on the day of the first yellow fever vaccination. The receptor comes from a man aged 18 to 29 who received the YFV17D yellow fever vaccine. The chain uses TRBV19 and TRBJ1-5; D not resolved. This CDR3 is CASSVNGYSNQPQHF. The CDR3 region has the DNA TGTGCCAGTAGCGTAAACGGTTATAGCAATCAGCCCCAGCATTTT. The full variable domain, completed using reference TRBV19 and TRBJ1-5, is DGGITQSPKYLFRKEGQNVTLSCEQNLNHDAMYWYRQDPGQGLRLIYYSQIVNDFQKGDIAEGYSVSREKKESFPLTVTSAQKNPTAFYLCASSVNGYSNQPQHFGDGTRLSIL.